This TCR beta chain is from a study of graft-versus-host responses after intestinal transplantation. Study summary: Those transplanted obtained multivisceral, liver-intestinal, or isolated intestinal grafts. Every recipient underwent anti-thymocyte globulin induction, then tacrolimus and steroids for approximately three years.

Measured with immunoSEQ multiplex PCR; TCRdb has only the in-frame clones, and not every one. Altogether some 66,000 clones are present, roughly nine tenths being singletons, with the ten largest covering approximately 1.7%. Once graft tissue had been processed, intraepithelial and lamina propria lymphocytes were released. CDR1 and CDR2 from the germline V gene are MNHEY and SVGAGI. CDR3 length: 13 residues. Trimming left V 4 bases short and J 5 bases short, with 11 bases between. This TCR was recovered from a human patient who received an intestinal transplant, so some T cells may come from the graft donor. The chain carries TRBV6-5 and TRBJ2-5; no clear D gene. The sample here was ileum tissue, taken 350 to 400 days after transplant. Here the CDR3 DNA reads TGTGCCAGCAGTTCAGTTCCTCGGGAGACCCAGTACTTC. It encodes CASSSVPRETQYF.